Presented here are 21 T cell receptor beta chains from one specimen sequenced in a study of cytomegalovirus exposure and HLA in healthy donors. Primers for the PCR totalled 60 Vbeta and 13 Jbeta. Data came from immunoSEQ multiplex PCR; TCRdb stores just in-frame clones and leaves some out. The sample lists roughly 140,000 clones, approximately 83% occurring once. The sample was PBMCs. The receptors shown here come from a male donor in good health and CMV-seronegative.

The rearrangement joins TRBV4-1 to TRBJ2-7; TRBD1 matches 9 bases. The CDR3 has 16 residues. J lost 3 bases, V lost 0 bases, and 6 bases had no gene match. Germline V gene data show CDR1 as MGHRA and CDR2 as YSYEKL. CDR3 DNA: TGCGCCAGCAGCCAAGAACCCCGGACAGGGGACTACGAGCAGTACTTC. Protein sequence: CASSQEPRTGDYEQYF.

The chain recombines TRBV5-4 with TRBJ2-7; 10 bases match TRBD1. J gave up 3 bases and V 3 bases, and 3 bases lay outside the gene matches. The CDR3 is 14 residues long. Germline values: CDR1 SGHNT, CDR2 YYREEE (reference sequence). CDR3 region: CASSSGTGVYEQYF. The CDR3 coding sequence is TGTGCCAGCAGCTCCGGGACAGGGGTCTACGAGCAGTACTTC.

About this clone itself: The junction shows a germline mismatch at one end, possibly a read error. The gene calls are TRBV6-1 and TRBJ2-2, with TRBD1 matching 9 bases. The CDR3 loop spans 18 amino acids. Looked up from germline, CDR1 is MNHNS and CDR2 is SASEGT. The CDR3 protein is CASREPGQGYENTGELFF. In nucleotides, the CDR3 is TGTGCCAGCCGTGAACCGGGACAGGGATACGAAAACACCGGGGAGCTGTTTTTT.

This clone was seen more than once but under ten times. V is TRBV10-1 and J is TRBJ2-1, with 11 bases that match TRBD2. The V segment lost 7 bases and the J segment 7 bases; nucleotides outside the gene matches: 3. Germline V gives CDR1 WNHNN, CDR2 SYGVQD (reference sequence). This CDR3 is 13 amino acids long. The CDR3 region is CASKASGRNEQFF. In nucleotides, the CDR3 is TGCGCCAGCAAGGCTAGCGGGAGGAATGAGCAGTTCTTC.

The V call is TRBV7-8, the J call TRBJ2-7, with 7 bases lining up with TRBD1. The V gene end was trimmed by 1 base and the J gene end by 2 bases; junction bases not matched to a gene: 5. The length of the CDR3 is 15 residues. Germline CDR1 reads SGHVS; CDR2 reads FQNEAQ. Here the CDR3 reads CASSLEAGTAYEQYF. The CDR3 region has the DNA TGTGCCAGCAGCTTAGAAGCCGGGACAGCCTACGAGCAGTACTTC.

The rearrangement links TRBV29-1 to TRBJ1-1; D remains unclear. This CDR3 spans 13 amino acids. The germline CDR1 and CDR2 sequences are SQVTM and ANQGSEA. The ends were cut back, 4 bases at V and 4 bases at J, with 13 bases in the middle. CDR3 coding DNA: TGCAGCGTTGCCGAGCACGTGAGCACTGAAGCTTTCTTT. This gives the protein CSVAEHVSTEAFF.

The chain has TRBV9 and TRBJ2-2; a possible D gene is TRBD2 (5 bases). In germline, CDR1 is SGDLS, CDR2 YYNGEE. V was shortened by 2 bases and J by 6 bases, with 14 bases between the two germline ends. The CDR3 has 15 amino acids. In DNA form, the CDR3 reads TGTGCCAGCAGCGTTCACATCGGGGTTCCCGGGGAGCTGTTTTTT. Translation: CASSVHIGVPGELFF.

The gene calls are TRBV19 and TRBJ1-6; tentatively, D is TRBD1 (5 bases). The CDR3 runs to 13 residues. V shed 5 bases and J shed 11 bases, with 13 bases lying between them. CDR1 and CDR2 (germline): LNHDA, SQIVND (reference sequence). The CDR3 nucleotides are TGTGCCAGTAGTTTGGACATCGAAACACCCCTCCACTTT. It encodes CASSLDIETPLHF.

The chain employs TRBV5-1 and TRBJ1-2; weak D call: TRBD1 (5 bases). The CDR3 runs 14 residues. Trimming left V 4 bases short and J 2 bases short, with 12 bases between. The germline gives CDR1 SGHRS, CDR2 YFSETQ. CDR3 sequence (DNA): TGCGCCAGCAGCCCTGGGACTTCCAACTATGGCTACACCTTC. Its translation is CASSPGTSNYGYTF.

V and J are TRBV11-2 and TRBJ1-3; D not certain. The germline V gene encodes CDR1 SGHAT and CDR2 FQNNGV. The CDR3 has 12 amino acids. With 5 bases removed from V and 4 bases from J, the gap between germline ends came to 6 bases. CDR3 sequence: CASSLLGNTIYF. For the CDR3, the DNA is TGTGCCAGCAGCCTCCTAGGAAACACCATATATTTT.

This clone appeared a single time. This chain uses TRBV5-8 with TRBJ2-7; 7 nucleotides agree with TRBD1. Germline CDR1 and CDR2: SGHTS and YDEGEE. The CDR3 loop spans 16 amino acids. V dropped 4 bases and J dropped 2; count of bases not matched to a gene: 12. In nucleotides, the CDR3 is TGTGCCAGCAGCCCGTCCCGGGACAGAGGCACCTACGAGCAGTACTTC. It encodes CASSPSRDRGTYEQYF.

J is TRBJ1-1 and V is TRBV19; D possibly corresponds to TRBD1 (6 bases). The CDR3 loop spans 11 amino acids. With 5 bases removed from V and 11 bases from J, the gap between germline ends came to 12 bases. The germline V gene has CDR1 LNHDA and CDR2 SQIVND (reference sequence). The CDR3 is CASSDYRDAFF. The CDR3 DNA reads as TGTGCCAGTAGTGATTACAGGGACGCTTTCTTT.

This clone occurred once. The chain is built from TRBV4-1 and TRBJ2-1; 7 nucleotides line up with TRBD2. The CDR3 is made up of 14 amino acids. Germline loops: CDR1 MGHRA, CDR2 YSYEKL. The V segment lost 10 bases and the J segment 5 bases; nucleotides outside the gene matches: 11. CDR3: CATRLSSGHNEQFF. The CDR3, as DNA: TGCGCCACCCGCCTATCTAGCGGCCACAATGAGCAGTTCTTC.

The chain couples TRBV2 to TRBJ1-1, with TRBD1 matching 7 bases. The CDR3 runs to 14 residues. The germline gives CDR1 SNHLY, CDR2 FYNNEI. The V and J ends lost 5 bases and 0 bases, in that order; junction bases with no gene match: 3. The CDR3 is CASSNRGMNTEAFF. The CDR3 nucleotides are TGTGCCAGCAGTAACAGGGGTATGAACACTGAAGCTTTCTTT.

The chain combines TRBV5-8 with TRBJ1-3; unclear D gene. CDR3 length equals 15 residues. V was clipped by 0 bases and J by 0 bases, with 7 bases between them. Germline V gene lookup returns CDR1 SGHTS and CDR2 YDEGEE. The CDR3 sequence: CASSLDSYSGNTIYF. Written as DNA, the CDR3 is TGTGCCAGCAGCTTGGACTCCTACTCTGGAAACACCATATATTTT.

There are a few counts of this clone. The genes are TRBV2 and TRBJ2-7, with D maybe TRBD2 (5 bases). Germline V lookup: CDR1 SNHLY, CDR2 FYNNEI. The CDR3 spans 14 residues. V lost 2 bases and J 5 bases, leaving 13 bases between the germline ends. CDR3 amino acids: CASSEFEDGNEQYF. The CDR3 DNA reads as TGTGCCAGCAGTGAATTCGAGGACGGGAACGAGCAGTACTTC.

This chain links TRBV4-3 with TRBJ1-5; D not certain. The CDR3 has 15 amino acids. Germline V gene lookup returns CDR1 LGHNA and CDR2 YSLEER. The germline V and J ends were trimmed by 0 bases and 3 bases, with 9 bases remaining between them. CDR3 coding DNA: TGCGCCAGCAGCCAAGATCTGGGCGCCAATCAGCCCCAGCATTTT. It encodes CASSQDLGANQPQHF.

The CDR3 here is CASDDRGGQPQHF. Here the CDR3 DNA reads TGTGCCAGTGACGACAGGGGTGGTCAGCCCCAGCATTTT. This chain connects TRBV19 to TRBJ1-5; 8 nucleotides align to TRBD1. The CDR3 length is 13 residues. Germline CDR1 is LNHDA and CDR2 is SQIVND (reference sequence). Trimming took 8 bases from V and 6 from J; bases not matched to a gene: 6.

The chain uses TRBV11-2 and TRBJ2-2; possible D gene TRBD2, 5 bases. The CDR3 totals 14 residues. The V and J ends lost 5 bases and 5 bases respectively, with 12 bases between them. CDR1 is SGHAT, CDR2 FQNNGV, per germline. The CDR3 coding sequence is TGTGCCAGCAGCGGAACCCGGGGAACCGGGGAGCTGTTTTTT. It is translated as CASSGTRGTGELFF.

This clone was seen only a few times. The rearrangement joins TRBV7-9 to TRBJ2-1, with 11 bases that match TRBD1. Germline lookup yields CDR1 SEHNR and CDR2 FQNEAQ (reference sequence). V was clipped by 5 bases and J by 10 bases; unmatched bases: 13. The CDR3 runs 16 residues. This CDR3 is CASSPLTGQGVREQFF. The CDR3 DNA sequence: TGTGCCAGCAGCCCCCTAACGGGACAGGGGGTACGAGAGCAGTTCTTC.

This clone was observed a few times. This chain joins TRBV5-6 and TRBJ2-1; TRBD2 matches 8 bases. The CDR3 consists of 16 residues. Germline V CDR1 and CDR2: SGHDT, YYEEEE. J gave up 1 base and V 3 bases, and 6 bases lay outside the gene matches. For the CDR3, the DNA is TGTGCCAGCAGCTCACTACTAGCGGATTCCTACAATGAGCAGTTCTTC. It translates to CASSSLLADSYNEQFF. Filled out from reference TRBV5-6 and TRBJ2-1, the complete variable domain reads DAGVTQSPTHLIKTRGQQVTLRCSPKSGHDTVSWYQQALGQGPQFIFQYYEEEERQRGNFPDRFSGHQFPNYSSELNVNALLLGDSALYLCASSSLLADSYNEQFFGPGTRLTVL.